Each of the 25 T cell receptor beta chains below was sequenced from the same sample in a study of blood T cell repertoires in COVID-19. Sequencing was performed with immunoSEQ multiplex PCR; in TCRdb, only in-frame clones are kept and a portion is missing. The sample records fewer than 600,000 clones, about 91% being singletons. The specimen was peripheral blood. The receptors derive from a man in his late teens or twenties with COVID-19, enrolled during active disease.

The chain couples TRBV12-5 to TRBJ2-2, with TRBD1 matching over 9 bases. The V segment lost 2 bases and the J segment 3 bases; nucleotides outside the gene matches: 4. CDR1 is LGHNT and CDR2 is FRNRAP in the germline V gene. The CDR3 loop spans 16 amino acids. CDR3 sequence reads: CASGLSTGGHTGELFF. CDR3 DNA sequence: TGTGCTAGTGGTTTGTCGACAGGGGGACACACCGGGGAGCTGTTTTTT.

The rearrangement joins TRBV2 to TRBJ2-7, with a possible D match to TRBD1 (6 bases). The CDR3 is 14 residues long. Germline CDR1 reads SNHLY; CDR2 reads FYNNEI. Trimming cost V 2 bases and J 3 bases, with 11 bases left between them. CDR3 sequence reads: CASSEQDSLYEQYF. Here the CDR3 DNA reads TGTGCCAGCAGTGAACAGGACAGCCTCTACGAGCAGTACTTC.

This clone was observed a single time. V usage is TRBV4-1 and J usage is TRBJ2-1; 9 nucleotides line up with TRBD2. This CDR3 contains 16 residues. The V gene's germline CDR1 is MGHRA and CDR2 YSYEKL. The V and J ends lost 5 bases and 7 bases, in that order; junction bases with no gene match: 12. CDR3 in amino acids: CASSSQAGGVMNEQFF. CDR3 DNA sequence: TGCGCCAGCAGCTCCCAGGCGGGAGGGGTGATGAATGAGCAGTTCTTC.

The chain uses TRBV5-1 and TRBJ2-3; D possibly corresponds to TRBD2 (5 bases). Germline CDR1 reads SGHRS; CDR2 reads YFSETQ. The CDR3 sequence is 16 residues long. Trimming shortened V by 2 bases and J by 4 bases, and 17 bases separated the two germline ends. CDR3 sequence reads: CASSFVGAAGADTQYF. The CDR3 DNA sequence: TGCGCCAGCAGCTTCGTCGGTGCGGCGGGTGCAGATACGCAGTATTTT.

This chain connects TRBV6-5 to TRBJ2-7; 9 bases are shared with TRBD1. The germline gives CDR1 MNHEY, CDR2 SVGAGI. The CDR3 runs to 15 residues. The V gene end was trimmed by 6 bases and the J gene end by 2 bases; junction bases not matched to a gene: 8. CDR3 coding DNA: TGTGCCAGCAGGGGGAACCGGGACAGGGCCTACGAGCAGTACTTC. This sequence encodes CASRGNRDRAYEQYF.

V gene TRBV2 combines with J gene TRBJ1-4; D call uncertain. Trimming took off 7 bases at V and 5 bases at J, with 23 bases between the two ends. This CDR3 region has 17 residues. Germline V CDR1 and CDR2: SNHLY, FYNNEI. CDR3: CASNGQGGASPNEKLFF. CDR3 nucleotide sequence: TGTGCCAGCAATGGGCAAGGAGGAGCGAGCCCCAATGAAAAACTGTTTTTT.

The CDR3: CASSPSGLDSDTQYF. The DNA for the CDR3 is TGTGCCAGCTCACCGTCAGGACTAGATTCAGATACGCAGTATTTT. The J gene is TRBJ2-3, the V gene TRBV18; 7 bases are a match to TRBD2. V gave up 3 bases and J gave up 4 bases; unmatched junction bases: 7. CDR1 is KGHSH and CDR2 is LQKENI in the germline V gene. The CDR3 has 15 residues.

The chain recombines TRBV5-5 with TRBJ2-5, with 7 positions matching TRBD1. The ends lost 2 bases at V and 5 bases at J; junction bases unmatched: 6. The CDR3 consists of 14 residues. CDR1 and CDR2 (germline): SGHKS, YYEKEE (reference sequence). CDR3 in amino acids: CASSLTGTAETQYF. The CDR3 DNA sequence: TGTGCCAGCAGCTTAACCGGGACAGCCGAGACCCAGTACTTC.

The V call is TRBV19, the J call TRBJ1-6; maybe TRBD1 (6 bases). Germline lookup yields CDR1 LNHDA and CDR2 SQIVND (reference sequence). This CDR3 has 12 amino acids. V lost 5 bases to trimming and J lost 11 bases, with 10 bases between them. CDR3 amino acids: CASSEGGPPLHF. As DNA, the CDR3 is TGTGCCAGTAGTGAGGGGGGGCCACCCCTCCACTTT.

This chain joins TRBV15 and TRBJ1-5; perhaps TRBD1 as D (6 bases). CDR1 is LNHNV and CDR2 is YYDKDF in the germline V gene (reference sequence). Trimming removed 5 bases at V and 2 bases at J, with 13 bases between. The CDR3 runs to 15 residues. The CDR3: CATSDQGKGNQPQHF. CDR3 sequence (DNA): TGTGCCACCAGCGACCAGGGGAAGGGCAATCAGCCCCAGCATTTT.

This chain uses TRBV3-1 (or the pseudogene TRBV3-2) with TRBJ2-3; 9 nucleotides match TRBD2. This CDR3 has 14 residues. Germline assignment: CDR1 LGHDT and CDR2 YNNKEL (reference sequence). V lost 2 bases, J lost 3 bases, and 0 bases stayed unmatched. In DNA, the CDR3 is TGTGCCAGCAGCCAAACTAGCGGGACAGATACGCAGTATTTT. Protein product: CASSQTSGTDTQYF.

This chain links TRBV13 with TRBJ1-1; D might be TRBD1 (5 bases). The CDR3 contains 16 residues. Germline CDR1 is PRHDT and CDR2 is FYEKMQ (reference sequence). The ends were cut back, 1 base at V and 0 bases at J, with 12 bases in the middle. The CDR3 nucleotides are TGTGCCAGCAGCTTAGTGTTGGGGGGGATGAACACTGAAGCTTTCTTT. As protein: CASSLVLGGMNTEAFF. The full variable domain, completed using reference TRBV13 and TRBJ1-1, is AAGVIQSPRHLIKEKRETATLKCYPIPRHDTVYWYQQGPGQDPQFLISFYEKMQSDKGSIPDRFSAQQFSDYHSELNMSSLELGDSALYFCASSLVLGGMNTEAFFGQGTRLTVV.

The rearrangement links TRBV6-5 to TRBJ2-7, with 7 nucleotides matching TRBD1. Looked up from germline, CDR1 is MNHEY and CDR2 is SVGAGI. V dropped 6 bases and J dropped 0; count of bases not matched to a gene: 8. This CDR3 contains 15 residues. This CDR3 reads CASRVTGHGSYEQYF. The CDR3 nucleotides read TGTGCCAGCAGAGTGACAGGGCACGGCTCCTACGAGCAGTACTTC.

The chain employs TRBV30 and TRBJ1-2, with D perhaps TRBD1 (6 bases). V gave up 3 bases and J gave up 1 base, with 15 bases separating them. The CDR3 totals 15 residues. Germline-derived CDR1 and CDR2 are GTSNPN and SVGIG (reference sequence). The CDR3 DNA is TGTGCCTGGAGCGAACCGCCAGGGGTTAACTATGGCTACACCTTC. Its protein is CAWSEPPGVNYGYTF.

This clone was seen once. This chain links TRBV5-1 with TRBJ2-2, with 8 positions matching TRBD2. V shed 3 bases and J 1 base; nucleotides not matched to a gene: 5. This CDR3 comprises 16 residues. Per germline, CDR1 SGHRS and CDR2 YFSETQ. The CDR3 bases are TGCGCCAGCAGCTCCTCAAGCGGGGGGAACACCGGGGAGCTGTTTTTT. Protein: CASSSSSGGNTGELFF.

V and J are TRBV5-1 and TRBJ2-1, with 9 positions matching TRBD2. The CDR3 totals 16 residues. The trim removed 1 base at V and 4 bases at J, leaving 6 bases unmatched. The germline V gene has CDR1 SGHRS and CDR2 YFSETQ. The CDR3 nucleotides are TGCGCCAGCAGCTTGAGGTTGGCGGGAGGGTACAATGAGCAGTTCTTC. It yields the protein CASSLRLAGGYNEQFF.

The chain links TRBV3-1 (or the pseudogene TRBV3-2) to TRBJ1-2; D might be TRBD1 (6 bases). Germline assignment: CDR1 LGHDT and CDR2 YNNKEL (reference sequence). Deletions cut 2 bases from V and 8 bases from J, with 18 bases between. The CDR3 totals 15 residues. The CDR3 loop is CASSQQATGYRGYTF. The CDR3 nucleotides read TGTGCCAGCAGCCAACAAGCTACAGGGTATCGGGGCTACACCTTC.

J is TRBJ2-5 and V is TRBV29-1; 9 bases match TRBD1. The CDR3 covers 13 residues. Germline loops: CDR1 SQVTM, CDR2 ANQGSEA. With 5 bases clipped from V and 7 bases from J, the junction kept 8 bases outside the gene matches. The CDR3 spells CSVLRDREGTQYF. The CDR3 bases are TGCAGCGTTCTGAGGGACAGGGAAGGGACCCAGTACTTC. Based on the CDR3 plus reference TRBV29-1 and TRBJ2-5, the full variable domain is SAVISQKPSRDICQRGTSLTIQCQVDSQVTMMFWYRQQPGQSLTLIATANQGSEATYESGFVIDKFPISRPNLTFSTLTVSNMSPEDSSIYLCSVLRDREGTQYFGPGTRLLVL.

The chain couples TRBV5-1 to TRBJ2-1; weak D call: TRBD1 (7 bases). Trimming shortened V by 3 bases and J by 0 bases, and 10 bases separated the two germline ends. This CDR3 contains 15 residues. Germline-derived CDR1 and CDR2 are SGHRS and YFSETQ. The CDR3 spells CASSSRDSSYNEQFF. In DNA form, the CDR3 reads TGCGCCAGCAGCTCGCGGGACAGCTCCTACAATGAGCAGTTCTTC.

The CDR3 DNA follows: TGTGCCAGCAGTGTAGGAGATCTGAACACTGAAGCTTTCTTT. Its translation is CASSVGDLNTEAFF. The chain carries TRBV2 and TRBJ1-1; D call uncertain. Per the germline V gene, CDR1 is SNHLY and CDR2 is FYNNEI. CDR3 size: 14 residues. Trimming cost V 4 bases and J 0 bases, with 9 bases left between them. The full variable domain, completed using reference TRBV2 and TRBJ1-1, is EPEVTQTPSHQVTQMGQEVILRCVPISNHLYFYWYRQILGQKVEFLVSFYNNEISEKSEIFDDQFSVERPDGSNFTLKIRSTKLEDSAMYFCASSVGDLNTEAFFGQGTRLTVV.

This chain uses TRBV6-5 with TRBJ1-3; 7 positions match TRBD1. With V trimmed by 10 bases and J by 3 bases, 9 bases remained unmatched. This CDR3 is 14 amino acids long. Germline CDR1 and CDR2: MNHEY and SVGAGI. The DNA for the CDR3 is TGTGCCATTTCGCGCAGGGGGAGTGGAAACACCATATATTTT. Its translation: CAISRRGSGNTIYF.

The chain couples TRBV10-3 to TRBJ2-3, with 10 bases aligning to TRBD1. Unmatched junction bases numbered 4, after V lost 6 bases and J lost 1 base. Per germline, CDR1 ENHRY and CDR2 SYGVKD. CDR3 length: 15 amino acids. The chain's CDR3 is CAISPGTGGTDTQYF. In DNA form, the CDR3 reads TGTGCCATCAGCCCCGGGACAGGGGGCACAGATACGCAGTATTTT.

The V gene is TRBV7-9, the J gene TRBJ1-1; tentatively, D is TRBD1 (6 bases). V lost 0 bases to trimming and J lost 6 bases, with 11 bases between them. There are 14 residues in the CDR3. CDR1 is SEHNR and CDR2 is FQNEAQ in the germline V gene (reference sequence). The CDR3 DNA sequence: TGTGCCAGCAGCTTAGCTCAGGGGATGCCTGAAGCTTTCTTT. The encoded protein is CASSLAQGMPEAFF.

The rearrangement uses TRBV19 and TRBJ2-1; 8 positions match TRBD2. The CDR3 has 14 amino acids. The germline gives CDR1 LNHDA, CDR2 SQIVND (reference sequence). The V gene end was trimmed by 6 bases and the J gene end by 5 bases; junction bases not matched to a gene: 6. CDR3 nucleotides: TGTGCCAGTAGCGGATATAGCGGGAACAATGAGCAGTTCTTC. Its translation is CASSGYSGNNEQFF.

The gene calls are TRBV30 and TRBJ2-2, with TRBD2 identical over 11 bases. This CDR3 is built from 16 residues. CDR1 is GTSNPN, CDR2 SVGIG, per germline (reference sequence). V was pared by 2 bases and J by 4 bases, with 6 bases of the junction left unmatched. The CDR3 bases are TGTGCCTGGAGTCCTTTAGCGGGAGGGCTCACCGGGGAGCTGTTTTTT. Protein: CAWSPLAGGLTGELFF.